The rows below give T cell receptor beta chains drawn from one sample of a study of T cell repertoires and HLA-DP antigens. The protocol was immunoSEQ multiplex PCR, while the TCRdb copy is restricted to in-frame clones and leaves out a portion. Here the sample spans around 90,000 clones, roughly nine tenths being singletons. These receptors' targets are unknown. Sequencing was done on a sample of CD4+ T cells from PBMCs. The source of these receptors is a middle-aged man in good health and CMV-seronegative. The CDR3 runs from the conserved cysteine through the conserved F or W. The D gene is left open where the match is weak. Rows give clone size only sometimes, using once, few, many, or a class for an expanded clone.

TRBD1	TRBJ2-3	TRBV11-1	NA	CASSLGTGGTDTQYF	TGTGCCAGCAGCTTAGGGACAGGGGGAACAGATACGCAGTATTTT
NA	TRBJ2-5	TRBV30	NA	CAWRVRIRETQYF	TGTGCCTGGAGAGTTCGCATCCGTGAGACCCAGTACTTC
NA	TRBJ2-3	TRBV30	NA	CAAGRDTQYF	TGTGCGGCAGGGCGCGATACGCAGTATTTT
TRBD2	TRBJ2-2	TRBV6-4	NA	CATGTSGTGELFF	TGTGCCACCGGGACTAGCGGGACCGGGGAGCTGTTTTTT
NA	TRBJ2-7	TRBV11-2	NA	CASSLGGAGRGEQYF	TGTGCCAGCAGCTTAGGAGGGGCAGGGCGGGGAGAGCAGTACTTC
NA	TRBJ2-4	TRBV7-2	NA	CASSLRQTKNIQYF	TGTGCCAGCAGCTTACGCCAAACCAAAAACATTCAGTACTTC
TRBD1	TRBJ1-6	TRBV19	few	CASSRQGGRNSPLHF	TGTGCCAGTAGCCGACAGGGAGGACGGAATTCACCCCTCCACTTT
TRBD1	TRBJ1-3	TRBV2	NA	CASSELGGNSGNTIYF	TGTGCCAGCAGTGAATTAGGGGGCAACTCTGGAAACACCATATATTTT
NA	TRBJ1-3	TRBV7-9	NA	CASSLAAGYGNTIYF	TGTGCCAGCAGCTTAGCTGCGGGGTATGGAAACACCATATATTTT
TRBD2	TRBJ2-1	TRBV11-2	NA	CASSPAGIAYNEQFF	TGTGCCAGCAGTCCAGCGGGGATCGCCTACAATGAGCAGTTCTTC
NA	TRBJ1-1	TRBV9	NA	CASSRSQGGVAEAFF	TGTGCCAGCAGCAGAAGTCAAGGGGGGGTCGCTGAAGCTTTCTTT
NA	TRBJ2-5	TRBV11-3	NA	CASSLGGSWETQYF	TGTGCCAGCAGCTTGGGAGGTTCGTGGGAGACCCAGTACTTC
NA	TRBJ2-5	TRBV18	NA	CASSPSGVGETQYF	TGTGCCAGCTCACCCTCAGGGGTCGGGGAGACCCAGTACTTC
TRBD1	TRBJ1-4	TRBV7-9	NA	CASSITGATNEKLFF	TGTGCCAGCAGCATTACAGGGGCAACTAATGAAAAACTGTTTTTT
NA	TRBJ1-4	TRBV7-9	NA	CASSSARANNEKLFF	TGTGCCAGCAGCTCCGCCCGGGCCAATAATGAAAAACTGTTTTTT
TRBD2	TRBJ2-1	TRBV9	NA	CASSARSGRADHEQFF	TGTGCCAGCAGCGCCCGTAGCGGGAGGGCCGACCATGAGCAGTTCTTC
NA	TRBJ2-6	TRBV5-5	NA	CASSLAGANVLTF	TGTGCCAGCAGCTTAGCTGGGGCCAACGTCCTGACTTTC
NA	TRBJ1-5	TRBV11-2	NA	CASSLERTDNQPQHF	TGTGCCAGCAGCTTAGAACGTACCGACAATCAGCCCCAGCATTTT
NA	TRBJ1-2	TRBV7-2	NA	CASSLAWTDGAYGYTF	TGTGCCAGCAGCTTAGCATGGACGGATGGGGCTTATGGCTACACCTTC
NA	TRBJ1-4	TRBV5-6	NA	CASSPPGTGLPNEKLFF	TGTGCCAGCAGCCCGCCCGGGACGGGACTCCCTAATGAAAAACTGTTTTTT
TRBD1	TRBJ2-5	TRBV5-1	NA	CASSLGDRGQETQYF	TGCGCCAGCAGCTTAGGGGACAGGGGTCAAGAGACCCAGTACTTC
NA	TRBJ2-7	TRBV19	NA	CASNTRTGASSYEQYF	TGTGCCAGTAATACCCGCACGGGCGCTAGCTCCTACGAGCAGTACTTC
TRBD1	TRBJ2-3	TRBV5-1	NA	CASSLEDRGPGDTQYF	TGCGCCAGCAGCTTGGAGGACAGGGGGCCCGGAGATACGCAGTATTTT
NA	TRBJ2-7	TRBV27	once	CASSPLFDEQYF	TGTGCCAGCAGCCCTTTATTTGACGAGCAGTACTTC
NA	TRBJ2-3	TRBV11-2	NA	CASSLVGDTQYF	TGTGCCAGCAGCTTAGTCGGAGATACGCAGTATTTT
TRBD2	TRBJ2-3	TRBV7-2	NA	CASSLAGLTDTQYF	TGTGCCAGCAGCCTAGCGGGGCTCACAGATACGCAGTATTTT
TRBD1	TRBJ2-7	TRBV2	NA	CASSEPLLDRGKYEQYF	TGTGCCAGCAGTGAACCGCTCCTGGACAGGGGCAAATACGAGCAGTACTTC
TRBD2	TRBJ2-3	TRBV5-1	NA	CASSFTIAGSSTDTQYF	TGCGCCAGCAGCTTCACTATAGCGGGGTCTAGCACAGATACGCAGTATTTT
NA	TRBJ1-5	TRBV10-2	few	CASSQQGGHQPQHF	TGCGCCAGCAGTCAACAGGGAGGCCATCAGCCCCAGCATTTT
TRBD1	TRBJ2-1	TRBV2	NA	CASSLRDRGEGEQFF	TGTGCCAGCAGTCTCCGGGACAGGGGGGAAGGGGAGCAGTTCTTC